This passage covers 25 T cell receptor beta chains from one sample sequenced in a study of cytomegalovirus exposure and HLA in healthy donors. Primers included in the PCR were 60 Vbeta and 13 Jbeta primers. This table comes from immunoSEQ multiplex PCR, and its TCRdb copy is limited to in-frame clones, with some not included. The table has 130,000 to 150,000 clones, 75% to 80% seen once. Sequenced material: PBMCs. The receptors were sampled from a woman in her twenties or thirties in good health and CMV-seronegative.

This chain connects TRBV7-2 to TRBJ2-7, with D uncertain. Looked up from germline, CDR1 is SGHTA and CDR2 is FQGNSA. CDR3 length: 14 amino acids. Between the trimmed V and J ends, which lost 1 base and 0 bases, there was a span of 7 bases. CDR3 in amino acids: CASSLGHSSYEQYF. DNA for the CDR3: TGTGCCAGCAGCTTAGGCCACAGCTCCTACGAGCAGTACTTC.

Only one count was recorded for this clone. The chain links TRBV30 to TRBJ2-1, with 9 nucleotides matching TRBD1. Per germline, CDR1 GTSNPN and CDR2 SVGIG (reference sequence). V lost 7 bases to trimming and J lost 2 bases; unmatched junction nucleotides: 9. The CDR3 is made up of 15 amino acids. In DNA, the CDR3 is TGTGCCTCTCCCGCGGGACAGGGAACCTACAATGAGCAGTTCTTC. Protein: CASPAGQGTYNEQFF.

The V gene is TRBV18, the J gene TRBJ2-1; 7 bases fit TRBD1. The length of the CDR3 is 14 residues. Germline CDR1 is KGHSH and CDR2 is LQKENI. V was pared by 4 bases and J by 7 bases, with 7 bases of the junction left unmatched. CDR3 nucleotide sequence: TGTGCCAGCTCACAACAGGGGAATCTTAATGAGCAGTTCTTC. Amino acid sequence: CASSQQGNLNEQFF.

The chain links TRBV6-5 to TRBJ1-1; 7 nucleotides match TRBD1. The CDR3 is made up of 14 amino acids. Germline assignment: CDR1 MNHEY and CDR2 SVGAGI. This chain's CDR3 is CVVGGRTLNTEAFF. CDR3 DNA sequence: TGTGTGGTAGGGGGCAGAACACTGAACACTGAAGCTTTCTTT.

DNA for the CDR3: TGTGCCAGCAGTGCAGGGGGCACCGGGGAGCTGTTTTTT. Translating gives CASSAGGTGELFF. The chain carries TRBV6-5 and TRBJ2-2, with TRBD1 matching 7 bases. CDR1 and CDR2 from the germline V gene are MNHEY and SVGAGI. There are 13 residues in the CDR3. J was trimmed by 4 bases and V by 5 bases; bases with no gene match: 1.

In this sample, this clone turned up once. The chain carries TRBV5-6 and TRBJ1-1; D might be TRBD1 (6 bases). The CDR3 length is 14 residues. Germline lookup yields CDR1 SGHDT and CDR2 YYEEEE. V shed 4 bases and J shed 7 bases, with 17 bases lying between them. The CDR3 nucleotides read TGTGCCAGCAGCAACCGACAGGACAAGGATGAAGCTTTCTTT. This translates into CASSNRQDKDEAFF.

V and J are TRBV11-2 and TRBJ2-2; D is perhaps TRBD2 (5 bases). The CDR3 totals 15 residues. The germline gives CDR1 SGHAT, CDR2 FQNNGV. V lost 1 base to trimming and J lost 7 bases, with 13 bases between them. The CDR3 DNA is TGTGCCAGCAGCTTAGTCCGGGCCGAGGGCGGGGAGCTGTTTTTT. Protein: CASSLVRAEGGELFF.

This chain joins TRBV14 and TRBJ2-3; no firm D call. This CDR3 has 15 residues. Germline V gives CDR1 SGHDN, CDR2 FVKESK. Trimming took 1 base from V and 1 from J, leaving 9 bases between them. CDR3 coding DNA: TGTGCCAGCAGCCAAGTACCAGGTCGCACAGATACGCAGTATTTT. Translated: CASSQVPGRTDTQYF.

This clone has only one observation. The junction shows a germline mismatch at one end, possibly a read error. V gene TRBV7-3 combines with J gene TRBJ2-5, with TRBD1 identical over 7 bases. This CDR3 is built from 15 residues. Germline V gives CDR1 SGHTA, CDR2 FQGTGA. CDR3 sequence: CASSLTTGSTETQYF. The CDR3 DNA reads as TGTGCCAGCAGCCTAACGACAGGGTCGACAGAGACCCAGTACTTC.

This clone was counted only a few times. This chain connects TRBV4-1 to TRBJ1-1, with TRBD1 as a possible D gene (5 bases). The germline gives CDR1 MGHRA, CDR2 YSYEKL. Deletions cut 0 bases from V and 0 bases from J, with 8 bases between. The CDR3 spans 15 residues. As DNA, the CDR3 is TGCGCCAGCAGCCAAGATCGGGGGTTGAACACTGAAGCTTTCTTT. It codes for CASSQDRGLNTEAFF.

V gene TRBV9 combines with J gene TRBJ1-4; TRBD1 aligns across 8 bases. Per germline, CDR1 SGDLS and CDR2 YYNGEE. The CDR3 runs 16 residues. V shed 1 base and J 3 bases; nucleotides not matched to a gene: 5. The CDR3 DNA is TGTGCCAGCAGCGTATCGCAGGGGGCCTCTAATGAAAAACTGTTTTTT. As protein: CASSVSQGASNEKLFF.

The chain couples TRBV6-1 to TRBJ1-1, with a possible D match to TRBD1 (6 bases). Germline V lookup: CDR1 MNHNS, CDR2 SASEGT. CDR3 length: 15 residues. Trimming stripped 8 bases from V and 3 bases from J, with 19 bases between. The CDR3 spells CASRPSTGKYTEAFF. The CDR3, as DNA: TGTGCCAGCCGACCCTCGACAGGAAAGTACACTGAAGCTTTCTTT.

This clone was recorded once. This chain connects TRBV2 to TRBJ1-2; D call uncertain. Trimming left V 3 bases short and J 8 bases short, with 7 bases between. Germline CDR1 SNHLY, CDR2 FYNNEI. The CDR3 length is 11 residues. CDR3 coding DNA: TGTGCCAGCAGTGATATGAGCGGCTACACCTTC. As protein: CASSDMSGYTF.

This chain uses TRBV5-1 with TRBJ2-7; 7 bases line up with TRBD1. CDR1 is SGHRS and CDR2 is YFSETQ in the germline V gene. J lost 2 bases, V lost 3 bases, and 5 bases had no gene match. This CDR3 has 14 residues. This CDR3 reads CASSSAGTAYEQYF. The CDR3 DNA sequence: TGCGCCAGCAGCTCCGCTGGGACAGCCTACGAGCAGTACTTC.

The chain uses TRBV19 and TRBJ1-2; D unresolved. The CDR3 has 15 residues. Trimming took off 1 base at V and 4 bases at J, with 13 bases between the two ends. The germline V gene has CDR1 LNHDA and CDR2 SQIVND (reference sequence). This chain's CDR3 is CASSIVSEAGYGYTF. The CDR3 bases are TGTGCCAGTAGTATAGTCAGCGAGGCGGGCTATGGCTACACCTTC.

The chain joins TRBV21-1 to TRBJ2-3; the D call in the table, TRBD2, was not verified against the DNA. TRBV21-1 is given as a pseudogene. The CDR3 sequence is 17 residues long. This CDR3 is CASSKGSGGDFLVTQYF. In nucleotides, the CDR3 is TGTGCCAGCAGCAAAGGGTCGGGGGGCGATTTTTTGGTTACGCAGTATTTT.

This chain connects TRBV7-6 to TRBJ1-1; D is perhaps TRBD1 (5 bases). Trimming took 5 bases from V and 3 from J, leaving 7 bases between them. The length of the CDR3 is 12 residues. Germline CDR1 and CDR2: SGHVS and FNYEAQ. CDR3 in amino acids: CASSLQDTEAFF. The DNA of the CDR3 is TGTGCCAGCAGCCTACAGGACACTGAAGCTTTCTTT.

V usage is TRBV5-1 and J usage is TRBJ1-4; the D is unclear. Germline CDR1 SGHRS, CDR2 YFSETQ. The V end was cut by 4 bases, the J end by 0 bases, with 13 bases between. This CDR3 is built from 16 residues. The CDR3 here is CASSPGGRPTNEKLFF. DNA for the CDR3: TGCGCCAGCAGCCCTGGCGGGAGACCAACTAATGAAAAACTGTTTTTT. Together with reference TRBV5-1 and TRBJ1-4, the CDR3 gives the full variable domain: KAGVTQTPRYLIKTRGQQVTLSCSPISGHRSVSWYQQTPGQGLQFLFEYFSETQRNKGNFPGRFSGRQFSNSRSEMNVSTLELGDSALYLCASSPGGRPTNEKLFFGSGTQLSVL.

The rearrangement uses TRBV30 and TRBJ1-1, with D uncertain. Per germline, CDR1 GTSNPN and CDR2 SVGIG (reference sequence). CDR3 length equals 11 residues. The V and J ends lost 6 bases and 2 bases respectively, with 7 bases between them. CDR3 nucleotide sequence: TGTGCCTGCCCGGGTAACACTGAAGCTTTCTTT. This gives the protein CACPGNTEAFF. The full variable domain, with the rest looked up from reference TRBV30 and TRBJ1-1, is SQTIHQWPATLVQPVGSPLSLECTVEGTSNPNLYWYRQAAGRGLQLLFYSVGIGQISSEVPQNLSASRPQDRQFILSSKKLLLSDSGFYLCACPGNTEAFFGQGTRLTVV.

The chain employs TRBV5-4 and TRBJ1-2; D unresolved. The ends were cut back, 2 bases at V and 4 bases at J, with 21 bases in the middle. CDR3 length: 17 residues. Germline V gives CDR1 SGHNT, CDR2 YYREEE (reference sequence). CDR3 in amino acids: CASSFGSIESRSYGYTF. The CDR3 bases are TGTGCCAGCAGCTTCGGATCTATAGAGAGTAGGAGCTATGGCTACACCTTC.

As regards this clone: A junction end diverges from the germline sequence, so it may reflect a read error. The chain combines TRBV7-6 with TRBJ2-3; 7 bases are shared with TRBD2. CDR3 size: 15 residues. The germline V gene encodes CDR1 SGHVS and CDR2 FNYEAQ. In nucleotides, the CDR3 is TGTGCCAGCAGTCTAGGGCTGACTAGCACTGATACGCAGTATTTT. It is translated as CASSLGLTSTDTQYF.

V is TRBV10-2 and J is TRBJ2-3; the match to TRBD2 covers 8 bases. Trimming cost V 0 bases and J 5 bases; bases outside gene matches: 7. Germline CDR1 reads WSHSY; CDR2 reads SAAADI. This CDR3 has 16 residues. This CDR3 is CASSESNRGGVDTQYF. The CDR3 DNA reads TGCGCCAGCAGTGAGTCGAATCGGGGGGGTGTAGATACGCAGTATTTT.

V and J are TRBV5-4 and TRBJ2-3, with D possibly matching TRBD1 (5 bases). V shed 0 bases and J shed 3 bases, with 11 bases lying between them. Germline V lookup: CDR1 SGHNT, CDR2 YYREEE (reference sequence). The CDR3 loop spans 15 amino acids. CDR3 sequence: CASSLDQGRTDTQYF. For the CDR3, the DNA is TGTGCCAGCAGCTTGGACCAGGGAAGGACAGATACGCAGTATTTT.

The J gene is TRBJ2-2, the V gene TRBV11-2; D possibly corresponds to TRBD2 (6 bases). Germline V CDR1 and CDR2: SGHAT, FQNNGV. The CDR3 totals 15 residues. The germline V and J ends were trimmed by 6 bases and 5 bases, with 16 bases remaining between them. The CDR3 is CASSVMGGDTGELFF. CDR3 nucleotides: TGTGCCAGCAGTGTTATGGGGGGTGATACCGGGGAGCTGTTTTTT.

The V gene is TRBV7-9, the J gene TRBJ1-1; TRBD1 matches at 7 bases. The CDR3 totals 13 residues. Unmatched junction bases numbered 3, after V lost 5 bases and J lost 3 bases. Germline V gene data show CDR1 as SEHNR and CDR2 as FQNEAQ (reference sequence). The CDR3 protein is CASSRTGDTEAFF. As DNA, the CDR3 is TGTGCCAGCAGCCGGACAGGAGACACTGAAGCTTTCTTT.